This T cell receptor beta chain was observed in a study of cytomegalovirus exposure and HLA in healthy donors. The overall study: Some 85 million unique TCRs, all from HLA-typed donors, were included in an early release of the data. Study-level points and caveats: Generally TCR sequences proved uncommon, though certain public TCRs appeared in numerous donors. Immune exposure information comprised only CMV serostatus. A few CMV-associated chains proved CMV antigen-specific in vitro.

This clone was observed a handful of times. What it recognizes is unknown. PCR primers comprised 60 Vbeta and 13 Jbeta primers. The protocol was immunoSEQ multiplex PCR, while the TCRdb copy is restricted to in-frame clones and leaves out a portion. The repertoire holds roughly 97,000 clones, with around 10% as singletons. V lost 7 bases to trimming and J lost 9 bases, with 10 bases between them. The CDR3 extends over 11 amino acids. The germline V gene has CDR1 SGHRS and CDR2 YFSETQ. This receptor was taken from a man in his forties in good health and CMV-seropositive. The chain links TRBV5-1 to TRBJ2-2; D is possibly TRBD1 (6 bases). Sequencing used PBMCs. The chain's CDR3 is CASFTGWELFF. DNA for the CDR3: TGCGCCAGCTTTACAGGGTGGGAGCTGTTTTTT.